This T cell receptor (beta chain) came from a study of response to subunit inactivated influenza vaccine. The germline V and J ends were trimmed by 3 bases and 5 bases, with 7 bases remaining between them. The germline V gene encodes CDR1 LNHNV and CDR2 YYDKDF (reference sequence). The CDR3 sequence is 13 residues long. One entry per CDR3 protein results from TCRdb running MiXCR on the RT-PCR reads. In the table there are under 950,000 distinct CDR3 sequences, 21% of which are singletons. The sequences come from PBMCs from blood, collected 5 to 6 days after vaccination. The TCR was taken from a man aged 45-65 years who received an inactivated influenza vaccine. The chain combines TRBV15 with TRBJ2-2; D is uncertain. Here the CDR3 DNA reads TGTGCCACCAGCAGGTCGAGGACCGGGGAGCTGTTTTTT. Protein sequence: CATSRSRTGELFF.